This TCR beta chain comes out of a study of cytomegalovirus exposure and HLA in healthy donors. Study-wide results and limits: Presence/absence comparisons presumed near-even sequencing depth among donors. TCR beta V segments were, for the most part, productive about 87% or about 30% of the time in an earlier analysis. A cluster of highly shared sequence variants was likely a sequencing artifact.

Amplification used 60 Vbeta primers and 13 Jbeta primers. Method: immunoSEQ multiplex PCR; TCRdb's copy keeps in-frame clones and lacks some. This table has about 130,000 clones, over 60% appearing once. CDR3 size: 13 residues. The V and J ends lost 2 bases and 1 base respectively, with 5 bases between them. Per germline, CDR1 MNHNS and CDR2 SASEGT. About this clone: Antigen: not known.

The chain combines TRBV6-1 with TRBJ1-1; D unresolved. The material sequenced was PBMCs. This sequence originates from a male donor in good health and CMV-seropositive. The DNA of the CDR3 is TGTGCCAGCAGTGAAATGGCGAACACTGAAGCTTTCTTT. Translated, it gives CASSEMANTEAFF.